The next 12 T cell receptor beta chains were all read from a single sample in a study of T cell repertoires in cytomegalovirus infection. TCRdb re-called the reads with MiXCR, one entry per CDR3 protein. The data contain roughly 190,000 distinct CDR3 sequences, roughly 9% of them singletons. Sample: PBMCs. The receptors shown here come from a human donor in good health (CMV status not recorded). Some clones in this sample may be carry-over from other donors' samples.

Many counts were recorded for this clonotype. DNA for the CDR3: TGTGCCAGCAGCCGAGGACTAGCGGGAGACTACGAGCAGTACTTC. It is translated as CASSRGLAGDYEQYF. This chain joins TRBV5-5 and TRBJ2-7; 13 positions agree with TRBD2. Germline CDR1 SGHKS, CDR2 YYEKEE (reference sequence). The CDR3 is 15 amino acids. V was pared by 4 bases and J by 3 bases, with 4 bases of the junction left unmatched.

The chain employs TRBV6-6 and TRBJ2-7; TRBD1 matches at 8 bases. Germline CDR1 is MNHNY and CDR2 is SVGAGI (reference sequence). V was clipped by 3 bases and J by 4 bases; unmatched bases: 5. The CDR3 runs to 14 residues. The CDR3 coding sequence is TGTGCCAGCAGTTATGGGCAGGGGGCTTACGAGCAGTACTTC. Residues: CASSYGQGAYEQYF.

The table lists this clonotype with a few counts. The rearrangement joins TRBV13 to TRBJ2-1, with 7 bases matching TRBD2. The CDR3 runs to 13 residues. CDR1 and CDR2 from the germline V gene are PRHDT and FYEKMQ (reference sequence). J was trimmed by 8 bases and V by 8 bases; bases with no gene match: 9. The CDR3 DNA follows: TGTGCCAGCGCGCCAAGACTAGCCTATGAGCAGTTCTTC. Protein product: CASAPRLAYEQFF.

In this sample, this clonotype turned up a few times. The chain has TRBV11-2 and TRBJ1-1; TRBD1 aligns across 7 bases. CDR3 length: 13 residues. Trimming cost V 4 bases and J 5 bases; bases outside gene matches: 4. CDR1 SGHAT and CDR2 FQNNGV come from the germline V gene. CDR3 loop: CASSSDRATEAFF. In DNA, the CDR3 is TGTGCCAGCAGCTCAGACAGGGCGACTGAAGCTTTCTTT.

In its sample, this clonotype was seen many times. The chain has TRBV7-2 and TRBJ2-1; D ambiguous. The germline V gene encodes CDR1 SGHTA and CDR2 FQGNSA. This CDR3 region has 12 residues. V dropped 9 bases and J dropped 3 bases, with 9 bases sitting between them. The chain's CDR3 is CASFPGYNEQFF. In DNA, the CDR3 is TGTGCCAGTTTCCCGGGCTACAATGAGCAGTTCTTC.

This clonotype was picked up a small number of times. The chain carries TRBV20-1 and TRBJ2-7; the match to TRBD1 covers 7 bases. CDR1 and CDR2 (germline): DFQATT, SNEGSKA (reference sequence). The CDR3 extends over 14 amino acids. The ends lost 2 bases at V and 6 bases at J; junction bases unmatched: 10. CDR3 protein: CSARSVDRVSEQYF. The DNA for the CDR3 is TGCAGTGCTAGAAGTGTCGACAGGGTAAGCGAGCAGTACTTC.

This clonotype was recorded many times. The rearrangement uses TRBV28 and TRBJ2-7, with TRBD2 matching 7 bases. CDR3 size: 14 residues. The V segment lost 7 bases and the J segment 2 bases; nucleotides outside the gene matches: 8. The germline V gene has CDR1 MDHEN and CDR2 SYDVKM. CDR3 DNA sequence: TGTGCCAGCACCTTCGGGGGGTCTCCCTACGAGCAGTACTTC. As protein: CASTFGGSPYEQYF.

This clonotype was seen a few times. The rearrangement joins TRBV7-9 to TRBJ2-7, with D possibly being TRBD1 or TRBD2 (5 bases each). The CDR3 contains 16 residues. The V and J ends lost 8 bases and 0 bases respectively, with 20 bases between them. Germline values: CDR1 SEHNR, CDR2 FQNEAQ (reference sequence). DNA for the CDR3: TGTGCCAGCGGGCCAGGGACCCTTCCCCACTCCTACGAGCAGTACTTC. This sequence encodes CASGPGTLPHSYEQYF.

V and J are TRBV20-1 and TRBJ2-7, with TRBD2 as a possible D gene (5 bases). The V end lost 5 bases, the J end lost 6 bases, and 11 bases lay between the germline ends. There are 11 residues in the CDR3. CDR1 is DFQATT, CDR2 SNEGSKA, per germline (reference sequence). Here the CDR3 DNA reads TGCAGTGCTCCAATAAGCGGCGAGCAGTACTTC. Amino acids: CSAPISGEQYF.

This clonotype was seen many times. The chain is built from TRBV28 and TRBJ1-6; 9 bases are shared with TRBD1. V gave up 6 bases and J gave up 16 bases; unmatched junction bases: 13. The CDR3 runs to 14 residues. Germline-derived CDR1 and CDR2 are MDHEN and SYDVKM. The CDR3 sequence: CASSNERTGDALHF. The CDR3 DNA reads TGTGCCAGCAGCAACGAGCGGACAGGGGATGCTCTCCACTTT.

This chain connects TRBV20-1 to TRBJ2-3, with D hard to call. Trimming left V 4 bases short and J 2 bases short, with 13 bases between. There are 14 residues in the CDR3. Germline CDR1 reads DFQATT; CDR2 reads SNEGSKA (reference sequence). CDR3 DNA sequence: TGCAGTGCTATAGGAGCTCGCCTCACAGATACGCAGTATTTT. Protein product: CSAIGARLTDTQYF.

The chain has TRBV5-1 and TRBJ1-1, with D possibly matching TRBD1 (5 bases). Germline V gene data show CDR1 as SGHRS and CDR2 as YFSETQ. Trimming cost V 2 bases and J 2 bases, with 13 bases left between them. The CDR3 spans 15 residues. The CDR3 sequence: CASSLLTQANTEAFF. CDR3 nucleotide sequence: TGCGCCAGCAGCTTATTGACACAGGCCAACACTGAAGCTTTCTTT. Full variable domain (missing parts from reference TRBV5-1 and TRBJ1-1): KAGVTQTPRYLIKTRGQQVTLSCSPISGHRSVSWYQQTPGQGLQFLFEYFSETQRNKGNFPGRFSGRQFSNSRSEMNVSTLELGDSALYLCASSLLTQANTEAFFGQGTRLTVV.